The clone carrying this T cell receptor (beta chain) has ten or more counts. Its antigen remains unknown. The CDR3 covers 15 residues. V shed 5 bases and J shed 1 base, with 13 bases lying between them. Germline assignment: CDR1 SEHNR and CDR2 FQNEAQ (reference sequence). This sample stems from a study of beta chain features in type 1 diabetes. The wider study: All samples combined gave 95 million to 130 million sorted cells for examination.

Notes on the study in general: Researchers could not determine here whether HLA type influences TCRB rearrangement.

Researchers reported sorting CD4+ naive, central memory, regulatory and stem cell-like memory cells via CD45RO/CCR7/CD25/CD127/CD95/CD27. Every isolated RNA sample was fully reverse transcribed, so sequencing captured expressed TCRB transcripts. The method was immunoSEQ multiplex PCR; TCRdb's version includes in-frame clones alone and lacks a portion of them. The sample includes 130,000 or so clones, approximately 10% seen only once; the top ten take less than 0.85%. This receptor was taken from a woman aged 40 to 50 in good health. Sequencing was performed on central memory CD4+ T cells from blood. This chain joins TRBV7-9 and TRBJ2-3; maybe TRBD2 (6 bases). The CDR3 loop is CASSHRRLGTDTQYF. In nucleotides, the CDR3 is TGTGCCAGCAGCCACCGGAGACTAGGCACAGATACGCAGTATTTT.